Below, 23 T cell receptor beta chains from the same sample are listed, as sequenced in a study of cytomegalovirus exposure and HLA in healthy donors. Sequenced by immunoSEQ multiplex PCR; TCRdb stores in-frame clones only, minus some. The sample has about 150,000 clones, 89% seen once. Input material: PBMCs. These TCRs come from a woman in her late teens or twenties in good health and CMV-seropositive.

The J gene is TRBJ1-4, the V gene TRBV2; the D is unclear. The germline gives CDR1 SNHLY, CDR2 FYNNEI. V shed 2 bases and J shed 0 bases, with 13 bases lying between them. The CDR3 consists of 17 residues. CDR3 region: CASSENPREATNEKLFF. The CDR3 DNA reads as TGTGCCAGCAGTGAAAACCCCCGGGAGGCAACTAATGAAAAACTGTTTTTT.

The chain joins TRBV19 to TRBJ2-7; 9 bases are a match to TRBD2. The CDR3 has 16 residues. The germline gives CDR1 LNHDA, CDR2 SQIVND (reference sequence). V dropped 6 bases and J dropped 1; count of bases not matched to a gene: 10. The DNA for the CDR3 is TGTGCCAGTAGCCCGGGACTAGCAGTAGGGTCCTACGAGCAGTACTTC. Its protein product is CASSPGLAVGSYEQYF.

The rearrangement uses TRBV19 and TRBJ2-7; the match to TRBD1 covers 10 bases. This CDR3 comprises 13 residues. Germline CDR1 is LNHDA and CDR2 is SQIVND (reference sequence). V lost 7 bases and J lost 2; bases outside the gene matches: 2. DNA for the CDR3: TGTGCCAGTACAGGACAGGGGGCCTACGAGCAGTACTTC. Amino acid sequence: CASTGQGAYEQYF. Based on the CDR3 plus reference TRBV19 and TRBJ2-7, the full variable domain is DGGITQSPKYLFRKEGQNVTLSCEQNLNHDAMYWYRQDPGQGLRLIYYSQIVNDFQKGDIAEGYSVSREKKESFPLTVTSAQKNPTAFYLCASTGQGAYEQYFGPGTRLTVT.

The V gene is TRBV5-1, the J gene TRBJ2-2; 12 bases are a match to TRBD2. The CDR3 has 14 amino acids. V shed 8 bases and J 5 bases; nucleotides not matched to a gene: 4. The V gene's germline CDR1 is SGHRS and CDR2 YFSETQ. This chain's CDR3 is CASSGLAGTGELFF. In nucleotides, the CDR3 is TGCGCCAGTAGCGGACTAGCGGGAACCGGGGAGCTGTTTTTT.

This rearrangement joins TRBV30 to TRBJ2-3, with 10 positions matching TRBD2. This CDR3 comprises 15 residues. V was clipped by 0 bases and J by 9 bases; unmatched bases: 9. Germline V CDR1 and CDR2: GTSNPN, SVGIG (reference sequence). The CDR3 DNA sequence: TGTGCCTGGAGTGTCGCGAGCGGGGGGGCAAGGACGCAGTATTTT. This codes for CAWSVASGGARTQYF.

The rearrangement links TRBV27 to TRBJ1-1; D possibly corresponds to TRBD1 (6 bases). V was clipped by 4 bases and J by 1 base, with 10 bases between them. The CDR3 sequence is 14 residues long. The V gene's germline CDR1 is MNHEY and CDR2 SMNVEV (reference sequence). Written as DNA, the CDR3 is TGTGCCAGCAGTTATAGGGGGTGGAACACTGAAGCTTTCTTT. This encodes CASSYRGWNTEAFF.

This chain connects TRBV10-1 to TRBJ2-3, with D maybe TRBD2 (6 bases). Germline V gives CDR1 WNHNN, CDR2 SYGVQD (reference sequence). Trimming removed 3 bases at V and 2 bases at J, with 9 bases between. The CDR3 has 14 residues. Written as DNA, the CDR3 is TGCGCCAGCAGTGACGCGGGAAACACAGATACGCAGTATTTT. It translates to CASSDAGNTDTQYF.

This clone was counted a few times. The V gene is TRBV11-2, the J gene TRBJ1-3; the D is unclear. The CDR3 sequence is 11 residues long. The V gene's germline CDR1 is SGHAT and CDR2 FQNNGV. V lost 5 bases, J lost 4 bases, and 3 bases lay in between. The CDR3, as DNA: TGTGCCAGCAGCGCGGGAAACACCATATATTTT. This gives the protein CASSAGNTIYF.

This clone came up a few times. CDR3 protein: CASSLVGTGSHNEQFF. CDR3 DNA sequence: TGTGCCAGCAGCTTAGTCGGGACTGGGTCACACAATGAGCAGTTCTTC. The chain employs TRBV7-8 and TRBJ2-1, with D maybe TRBD2 (6 bases). Germline CDR1 SGHVS, CDR2 FQNEAQ. The CDR3 length is 16 residues. Trimming stripped 1 base from V and 5 bases from J, with 15 bases between.

The chain combines TRBV6-6 with TRBJ2-1, with no clear D. The CDR3 consists of 15 residues. Trimming took 6 bases from V and 0 from J, leaving 12 bases between them. The germline gives CDR1 MNHNY, CDR2 SVGAGI (reference sequence). Written as DNA, the CDR3 is TGTGCCAGCAGCTCCCGACTGAGCTCCTACAATGAGCAGTTCTTC. Amino acid sequence: CASSSRLSSYNEQFF.

The genes are TRBV15 and TRBJ2-7; 7 nucleotides match TRBD2. V lost 5 bases, J lost 5 bases, and 12 bases stayed unmatched. The CDR3 has 15 amino acids. Germline CDR1 is LNHNV and CDR2 is YYDKDF (reference sequence). CDR3 residues: CATSSSGTAGDEQYF. The CDR3 DNA reads TGTGCCACCAGCTCTTCCGGGACGGCGGGGGACGAGCAGTACTTC.

This clone was picked up one time. The genes are TRBV4-2 and TRBJ2-7; 11 bases map to TRBD1. The CDR3 runs 17 residues. Germline assignment: CDR1 LGHNA and CDR2 YNFKEQ. With 1 base clipped from V and 1 base from J, the junction kept 6 bases outside the gene matches. CDR3 loop: CASSQGTGTGGSYEQYF. CDR3 DNA: TGTGCCAGCAGCCAAGGAACCGGGACAGGGGGATCCTACGAGCAGTACTTC.

This clone was picked up a small number of times. J is TRBJ1-2 and V is TRBV2; no reliable D call. Trimming cost V 9 bases and J 3 bases, with 8 bases left between them. CDR3 length: 11 amino acids. CDR1 and CDR2 (germline): SNHLY, FYNNEI. CDR3 sequence: CASSLDYGYTF. In nucleotides, the CDR3 is TGTGCCAGTAGCCTGGACTATGGCTACACCTTC.

The chain recombines TRBV19 with TRBJ2-7; the match to TRBD1 covers 9 bases. This CDR3 is built from 14 residues. CDR1 is LNHDA and CDR2 is SQIVND in the germline V gene (reference sequence). The trim removed 2 bases at V and 4 bases at J, leaving 3 bases unmatched. CDR3 loop: CASSIQQGAYEQYF. The CDR3, as DNA: TGTGCCAGTAGTATACAACAGGGGGCATACGAGCAGTACTTC. Full variable domain (rest looked up from reference TRBV19 and TRBJ2-7): DGGITQSPKYLFRKEGQNVTLSCEQNLNHDAMYWYRQDPGQGLRLIYYSQIVNDFQKGDIAEGYSVSREKKESFPLTVTSAQKNPTAFYLCASSIQQGAYEQYFGPGTRLTVT.

This clone was seen only once. The chain has TRBV6-1 and TRBJ1-1, with 7 bases matching TRBD1. This CDR3 spans 15 amino acids. J lost 3 bases, V lost 2 bases, and 6 bases had no gene match. Germline assignment: CDR1 MNHNS and CDR2 SASEGT. The CDR3, as DNA: TGTGCCAGCAGTGAATTGGGGACAGATTACACTGAAGCTTTCTTT. Its protein product is CASSELGTDYTEAFF.

The chain couples TRBV7-3 to TRBJ2-1; 11 nucleotides line up with TRBD2. The CDR3 is 16 residues long. CDR1 is SGHTA and CDR2 is FQGTGA in the germline V gene. Trimming cost V 5 bases and J 1 base; bases outside gene matches: 4. The CDR3 reads CASSPTSGASYNEQFF. CDR3 DNA: TGTGCCAGCAGCCCGACTAGCGGGGCTTCCTACAATGAGCAGTTCTTC.

The chain uses TRBV6-6 and TRBJ2-7; 9 bases align to TRBD1. J lost 2 bases, V lost 0 bases, and 5 bases had no gene match. The CDR3 loop spans 16 amino acids. CDR1 is MNHNY and CDR2 is SVGAGI in the germline V gene (reference sequence). CDR3 nucleotide sequence: TGTGCCAGCAGTTACTCCGACAGGGGGGGGGCCTACGAGCAGTACTTC. Translation gives CASSYSDRGGAYEQYF.

This clone was counted a single time. The CDR3 loop reads CASSLRQGANYNSPLHF. The CDR3, as DNA: TGTGCCAGTAGTCTTAGACAGGGGGCCAACTATAATTCACCCCTCCACTTT. The chain has TRBV19 and TRBJ1-6, with 10 bases fitting TRBD1. Trimming removed 5 bases from V and 3 bases from J; junction bases left unmatched: 7. Per the germline V gene, CDR1 is LNHDA and CDR2 is SQIVND (reference sequence). This CDR3 comprises 17 residues.

The genes are TRBV7-8 and TRBJ1-5; no firm D call. CDR1 is SGHVS, CDR2 FQNEAQ, per germline. V lost 5 bases to trimming and J lost 3 bases, with 14 bases between them. The CDR3 covers 15 residues. The CDR3 nucleotides are TGTGCCAGCAGCCTAAGGGAGACCTCCAATCAGCCCCAGCATTTT. Encoded protein: CASSLRETSNQPQHF.

The count of this clone is one. This chain links TRBV5-4 with TRBJ2-3, with 11 bases aligning to TRBD1. This CDR3 is built from 15 residues. The V gene end was trimmed by 1 base and the J gene end by 4 bases; junction bases not matched to a gene: 2. Germline V gene sequence: CDR1 SGHNT, CDR2 YYREEE (reference sequence). The CDR3 coding sequence is TGTGCCAGCAGCTTGCGGGACAGGGGGTCAGATACGCAGTATTTT. It encodes CASSLRDRGSDTQYF.

The chain joins TRBV6-6 to TRBJ2-7; the D gene is possibly TRBD2 (5 bases). The CDR3 extends over 16 amino acids. Germline CDR1 reads MNHNY; CDR2 reads SVGAGI (reference sequence). Trimming stripped 0 bases from V and 4 bases from J, with 16 bases between. The CDR3 coding sequence is TGTGCCAGCAGTTACTCGAGGGCAGGTAGTAGTTACGAGCAGTACTTC. Its translation is CASSYSRAGSSYEQYF.

The J gene is TRBJ2-3, the V gene TRBV25-1; D may be TRBD1 (6 bases). The germline gives CDR1 MGHDK, CDR2 SYGVNS. V gave up 2 bases and J gave up 6 bases, with 15 bases separating them. CDR3 length: 15 residues. The CDR3 is CASSESARGGDTQYF. DNA for the CDR3: TGTGCCAGCAGTGAAAGTGCCAGGGGCGGGGATACGCAGTATTTT.

The chain carries TRBV9 and TRBJ1-3; no definite D call. Germline CDR1 and CDR2: SGDLS and YYNGEE. This CDR3 has 14 amino acids. V dropped 0 bases and J dropped 0 bases, with 4 bases sitting between them. The CDR3 nucleotides read TGTGCCAGCAGCGTAGCCAGCTCTGGAAACACCATATATTTT. Translating it yields CASSVASSGNTIYF.